The 23 T cell receptor beta chains given below trace back to one sample, sequenced in a study of technical replicates of blood from a handful of donors (dated by TCRdb to about 2017). Receptor amplification or capture employed the immunoSEQ multiplex PCR assay. The source is immuneACCESS, and TCRdb retained only in-frame sequences with V and J called. Part of the clones is not carried over; for the studies checked, unresolved V genes explain less than half of this, and the remainder is unexplained. Here the sample has under 85,000 clones; about 97% occur a single time. Roughly 0.26% of the sample goes to the ten largest clones. The sample consisted of T cells isolated from PBMCs. The origin of the receptors is a human donor in good health.

The rearrangement uses TRBV4-2 and TRBJ2-1; 12 bases match TRBD2. The CDR3 sequence is 16 residues long. Germline lookup yields CDR1 LGHNA and CDR2 YNFKEQ. V lost 4 bases to trimming and J lost 8 bases; unmatched junction nucleotides: 9. The CDR3 DNA reads as TGTGCCAGCAGCCTGTTTGGACTAGCGGGAATAGATGAGCAGTTCTTC. Encoded protein: CASSLFGLAGIDEQFF.

The chain is built from TRBV7-2 and TRBJ1-5; D is unresolved. Trimming left V 2 bases short and J 0 bases short, with 2 bases between. Germline V gene sequence: CDR1 SGHTA, CDR2 FQGNSA. The CDR3 totals 13 residues. CDR3 bases: TGTGCCAGCAGCTTACTTAGCAATCAGCCCCAGCATTTT. Amino acid sequence: CASSLLSNQPQHF.

The V and J genes are TRBV12-5 and TRBJ2-3; 13 bases line up with TRBD2. The CDR3 totals 18 residues. V lost 9 bases to trimming and J lost 0 bases; unmatched junction nucleotides: 12. Looked up from germline, CDR1 is LGHNT and CDR2 is FRNRAP. The CDR3 region is CARSTPGTSGKSTDTQYF. The CDR3 nucleotides read TGTGCTAGGAGTACCCCCGGGACTAGCGGGAAAAGCACAGATACGCAGTATTTT.

The chain uses TRBV5-4 and TRBJ1-2; D is possibly TRBD1 (5 bases). Germline V lookup: CDR1 SGHNT, CDR2 YYREEE (reference sequence). This CDR3 comprises 13 residues. Trimming removed 0 bases at V and 8 bases at J, with 11 bases between. CDR3 sequence (DNA): TGTGCCAGCAGCTTGGGCGGGGGAGGCGGCTACACCTTC. As protein: CASSLGGGGGYTF.

This rearrangement joins TRBV6-6 to TRBJ2-7, with unresolved D. The CDR3 runs 14 residues. Germline CDR1 and CDR2: MNHNY and SVGAGI (reference sequence). Trimming shortened V by 6 bases and J by 0 bases, and 12 bases separated the two germline ends. The CDR3 loop reads CASSTQRSSYEQYF. The CDR3 bases are TGTGCCAGCAGCACTCAAAGGAGCTCCTACGAGCAGTACTTC.

The chain is built from TRBV7-9 and TRBJ1-2; TRBD1 is a possible D gene (5 bases). The CDR3 spans 15 residues. Germline CDR1 and CDR2: SEHNR and FQNEAQ (reference sequence). V gave up 3 bases and J gave up 8 bases, with 19 bases separating them. The CDR3 DNA is TGTGCCAGCAGCTTCGCCGGCACGGGAGGGGTCGGCTACACCTTC. Its translation: CASSFAGTGGVGYTF.

The V gene is TRBV5-6, the J gene TRBJ1-5, with D possibly TRBD1 on 6 matching bases. Germline V gene data show CDR1 as SGHDT and CDR2 as YYEEEE. The CDR3 spans 15 residues. The V and J ends lost 2 bases and 7 bases respectively, with 16 bases between them. The CDR3 DNA is TGTGCCAGCAGCTTAGGGGGAGGGTATGGACAGCCCCAGCATTTT. Translation: CASSLGGGYGQPQHF.

The chain joins TRBV6-5 to TRBJ2-5; tentatively, D is TRBD1 (6 bases). The germline V and J ends were trimmed by 0 bases and 5 bases, with 16 bases remaining between them. The CDR3 spans 16 residues. Germline V CDR1 and CDR2: MNHEY, SVGAGI. The CDR3 sequence is CASSYSPTGPLETQYF. The CDR3 DNA follows: TGTGCCAGCAGTTACTCTCCGACAGGCCCCCTTGAGACCCAGTACTTC.

This chain's CDR3 is CADFGTYGYTF. CDR3 coding DNA: TGTGCCGACTTCGGGACATATGGCTACACCTTC. The chain recombines TRBV28 with TRBJ1-2; weak D call: TRBD1 (6 bases). The V gene's germline CDR1 is MDHEN and CDR2 SYDVKM. The CDR3 runs to 11 residues. The V gene lost 11 bases and the J gene lost 5 bases, with 12 bases spanning the gap.

J is TRBJ1-2 and V is TRBV25-1; 9 bases map to TRBD1. There are 13 residues in the CDR3. Germline CDR1 reads MGHDK; CDR2 reads SYGVNS. V gave up 8 bases and J gave up 3 bases; unmatched junction bases: 4. CDR3 coding DNA: TGTGCCAGCGAAGACAGGGGGGACTATGGCTACACCTTC. This gives the protein CASEDRGDYGYTF.

V gene TRBV2 combines with J gene TRBJ2-5; TRBD2 is a possible D gene (6 bases). The CDR3 sequence is 16 residues long. Germline CDR1 and CDR2: SNHLY and FYNNEI. V was pared by 3 bases and J by 3 bases, with 17 bases between. CDR3 loop: CASSEGYTGEEETQYF. The CDR3 nucleotides are TGTGCCAGCAGTGAGGGGTACACTGGGGAGGAAGAGACCCAGTACTTC.

The J gene is TRBJ1-5, the V gene TRBV13; D call uncertain. This CDR3 region has 14 residues. Germline lookup yields CDR1 PRHDT and CDR2 FYEKMQ (reference sequence). Trimming took 5 bases from V and 3 from J, leaving 11 bases between them. The CDR3 coding sequence is TGTGCCAGCAGCGCCGGGATAGCCAATCAGCCCCAGCATTTT. Residues: CASSAGIANQPQHF. Full variable domain (rest looked up from reference TRBV13 and TRBJ1-5): AAGVIQSPRHLIKEKRETATLKCYPIPRHDTVYWYQQGPGQDPQFLISFYEKMQSDKGSIPDRFSAQQFSDYHSELNMSSLELGDSALYFCASSAGIANQPQHFGDGTRLSIL.

This sequence joins TRBV6-1 and TRBJ1-2; the D gene is possibly TRBD1 (6 bases). This CDR3 spans 12 amino acids. Between the trimmed V and J ends, which lost 6 bases and 4 bases, there was a span of 9 bases. Germline lookup yields CDR1 MNHNS and CDR2 SASEGT. The CDR3 protein is CASSETGYGYTF. Written as DNA, the CDR3 is TGTGCCAGCAGCGAGACAGGCTATGGCTACACCTTC.

The chain carries TRBV30 and TRBJ1-5, with D possibly being TRBD1 (6 bases). Deletions cut 3 bases from V and 0 bases from J, with 6 bases between. CDR1 and CDR2 (germline): GTSNPN, SVGIG (reference sequence). The length of the CDR3 is 13 residues. The CDR3: CAWRDSSNQPQHF. CDR3 coding DNA: TGTGCCTGGAGGGACAGTAGCAATCAGCCCCAGCATTTT.

Concerning this clone: Mismatch with germline at one junction end may stem from a read error. The gene calls are TRBV7-3 and TRBJ2-1, with 10 positions matching TRBD2. Germline V gene sequence: CDR1 SGHTA, CDR2 FQGTGA. This CDR3 has 11 amino acids. CDR3 nucleotides: TGTGCCAGCAGCACCTCTAGCGGGAGTCTCTTC. Its translation is CASSTSSGSLF.

The V and J genes are TRBV2 and TRBJ2-1; possible D gene TRBD2, 5 bases. V was shortened by 3 bases and J by 8 bases, with 8 bases between the two germline ends. There are 12 residues in the CDR3. Germline CDR1 is SNHLY and CDR2 is FYNNEI. The CDR3 coding sequence is TGTGCCAGCAGTGACCCGGGGTATGAGCAGTTCTTC. Encoded protein: CASSDPGYEQFF.

The V gene is TRBV25-1, the J gene TRBJ2-6; no reliable D call. Germline CDR1 MGHDK, CDR2 SYGVNS. Trimming stripped 7 bases from V and 0 bases from J, with 7 bases between. The CDR3 is made up of 14 amino acids. Here the CDR3 DNA reads TGTGCCAGCACAGGATACTCTGGGGCCAACGTCCTGACTTTC. Its protein product is CASTGYSGANVLTF. The entire variable domain, with the rest obtained from reference TRBV25-1 and TRBJ2-6, is as follows: EADIYQTPRYLVIGTGKKITLECSQTMGHDKMYWYQQDPGMELHLIHYSYGVNSTEKGDLSSESTVSRIRTEHFPLTLESARPSHTSQYLCASTGYSGANVLTFGAGSRLTVL.

This chain joins TRBV10-3 and TRBJ2-1; 10 nucleotides match TRBD2. V was pared by 8 bases and J by 0 bases, with 4 bases of the junction left unmatched. CDR3 length equals 15 residues. Germline loops: CDR1 ENHRY, CDR2 SYGVKD. The DNA of the CDR3 is TGTGCCATCGGGAGACTAGCGGGCTCCTACAATGAGCAGTTCTTC. It translates to CAIGRLAGSYNEQFF.

The V call is TRBV27, the J call TRBJ2-7; TRBD2 matches 9 bases. The CDR3 sequence is 16 residues long. V lost 0 bases to trimming and J lost 0 bases; unmatched junction nucleotides: 3. The germline V gene has CDR1 MNHEY and CDR2 SMNVEV (reference sequence). The CDR3 sequence: CASSLSGLAYSYEQYF. The DNA of the CDR3 is TGTGCCAGCAGTTTATCAGGACTAGCGTACTCCTACGAGCAGTACTTC.

The chain couples TRBV30 to TRBJ1-1; 7 bases are a match to TRBD1. V lost 6 bases to trimming and J lost 0 bases; unmatched junction nucleotides: 10. The germline CDR1 and CDR2 sequences are GTSNPN and SVGIG (reference sequence). This CDR3 spans 15 amino acids. CDR3 residues: CACLTDREVNTEAFF. The DNA for the CDR3 is TGTGCCTGTCTTACAGACAGGGAAGTGAACACTGAAGCTTTCTTT.

The chain uses TRBV10-3 and TRBJ2-5; 7 nucleotides agree with TRBD2. Per germline, CDR1 ENHRY and CDR2 SYGVKD. V shed 10 bases, J shed 2 bases, and the junction held 10 bases outside the gene matches. The CDR3 runs 14 residues. The CDR3 here is CATEASGSQETQYF. Written as DNA, the CDR3 is TGTGCCACCGAGGCTAGCGGAAGTCAAGAGACCCAGTACTTC.

The gene calls are TRBV23-1 and TRBJ1-3; TRBD1 might be the D (5 bases). TRBV23-1 is filed as an ORF, its function uncertain. The CDR3 runs to 16 residues. Trimming removed 3 bases at V and 0 bases at J, with 12 bases between. CDR3 in amino acids: CASSHSDSPSGNTIYF. CDR3 sequence (DNA): TGCGCCAGCAGTCACTCCGACAGCCCCTCTGGAAACACCATATATTTT.

This sequence joins TRBV27 and TRBJ2-1; D may be TRBD1 (7 bases). V dropped 3 bases and J dropped 5 bases, with 14 bases sitting between them. The CDR3 extends over 15 amino acids. Germline V lookup: CDR1 MNHEY, CDR2 SMNVEV (reference sequence). This CDR3 is CASSFRTGGNNEQFF. CDR3 in DNA: TGTGCCAGCAGTTTCCGGACAGGAGGGAACAATGAGCAGTTCTTC.